Listed below are T cell receptor beta chains from one sample, sequenced in a study of OX40 agonist ivuxolimab in advanced cancers. Profiled with immunoSEQ multiplex PCR; TCRdb holds only in-frame clones, not every one. The data contain fewer than 35,000 clones, 80% to 90% of them seen just once; the ten biggest clones take up less than 25%. Sample: CD4+ or CD8+ T cells sorted from blood, taken in a trial of the OX40 agonist ivuxolimab. The source is an adult with an advanced solid tumor such as melanoma, head and neck, liver or kidney cancer. Each CDR3 is given with its conserved first and last residue. Each record gives: CDR3 protein, J gene, V gene, D gene. D genes are given only for firm matches.

cdr3_aa: CASSQETGISYNEQFF
j_call: TRBJ2-1
v_call: TRBV4-1
d_call: TRBD1

cdr3_aa: CASSRGTFADYGYTF
j_call: TRBJ1-2
v_call: TRBV4-1
d_call: .

cdr3_aa: CASSVVDTSLEQYF
j_call: TRBJ2-7
v_call: TRBV9
d_call: .

cdr3_aa: CASSTGRGNEKLFF
j_call: TRBJ1-4
v_call: TRBV5-5
d_call: .

cdr3_aa: CASSQHPRGADTQYF
j_call: TRBJ2-3
v_call: TRBV14
d_call: .

cdr3_aa: CASSPSRGGQPQHF
j_call: TRBJ1-5
v_call: TRBV18
d_call: TRBD1

cdr3_aa: CASSLQVNTEAFF
j_call: TRBJ1-1
v_call: TRBV7-2
d_call: .

cdr3_aa: CASSNRQETQYF
j_call: TRBJ2-5
v_call: TRBV4-1
d_call: .

cdr3_aa: CASSLMPTGTQYF
j_call: TRBJ2-5
v_call: TRBV5-1
d_call: .

cdr3_aa: CASSDGQPREPQHF
j_call: TRBJ1-5
v_call: TRBV2
d_call: .

cdr3_aa: CASSLAPGVSTDTQYF
j_call: TRBJ2-3
v_call: TRBV5-1
d_call: .

cdr3_aa: CASRYGSSGNIQYF
j_call: TRBJ2-4
v_call: TRBV2
d_call: .

cdr3_aa: CASSLARGDNQPQHF
j_call: TRBJ1-5
v_call: TRBV7-2
d_call: .

cdr3_aa: CASKDRGFRESNQPQHF
j_call: TRBJ1-5
v_call: TRBV28
d_call: TRBD1

cdr3_aa: CASSYGTTDYYGYTF
j_call: TRBJ1-2
v_call: TRBV6-6
d_call: .

cdr3_aa: CASSSGLDNEQYF
j_call: TRBJ2-7
v_call: TRBV5-1
d_call: TRBD2

cdr3_aa: CASLRGSGTDTQYF
j_call: TRBJ2-3
v_call: TRBV6-5
d_call: TRBD2

cdr3_aa: CASSGGVEAFF
j_call: TRBJ1-1
v_call: TRBV6-1
d_call: .

cdr3_aa: CASSLDRAGEQFF
j_call: TRBJ2-1
v_call: TRBV7-2
d_call: .

cdr3_aa: CASSYSVRTGGLGYTF
j_call: TRBJ1-2
v_call: TRBV6-5
d_call: TRBD1

cdr3_aa: CASSSDRGGRPYNEQFF
j_call: TRBJ2-1
v_call: TRBV11-2
d_call: TRBD2

cdr3_aa: CASSLSSDNQPQHF
j_call: TRBJ1-5
v_call: TRBV7-2
d_call: .

cdr3_aa: CASNRGGITGELFF
j_call: TRBJ2-2
v_call: TRBV6-6
d_call: TRBD2